This TCR beta chain emerged from a study of T cell changes during pregnancy in multiple sclerosis. The CDR3 length is 16 residues. Germline V lookup: CDR1 SGHNT, CDR2 YENEEA. With V trimmed by 3 bases and J by 7 bases, 14 bases remained unmatched. Measured with immunoSEQ multiplex PCR; TCRdb has only the in-frame clones, and not every one. The data contain some 80,000 clones, around 94% of them singletons. The specimen was CD4+ T cells from peripheral blood mononuclear cells, collected after pregnancy. The chain carries TRBV11-3 and TRBJ2-5; 7 bases agree with TRBD2. The TCR was taken from a female donor with multiple sclerosis, enrolled in a pregnancy study. Written as DNA, the CDR3 is TGTGCCAGCAGCTTGAGCTCGGGCGGGAGTTTGGCGACCCAGTACTTC. Its translation: CASSLSSGGSLATQYF.